Listed below are T cell receptor beta chains from one sample, sequenced in a study of T cell repertoires in cytomegalovirus infection. Each CDR3 protein gets one entry after TCRdb re-called the reads with MiXCR. There are around 740,000 distinct CDR3 sequences in the sample; 35% occur only once, and 2.5% to 3.5% lies in the top ten. Material for sequencing was PBMCs. The receptor source for this set is a human donor in good health (CMV status not recorded). Some clones in this sample may be carry-over from other donors' samples. CDR3s leave out the opening cysteine and the closing phenylalanine or tryptophan.

TRBJ1-6 | TRBV7-6 | ASSLGQGGSPLH
TRBJ2-1 | TRBV3-1 | DSSQDGGSSYNEQF
TRBJ2-5 | TRBV27 | ASSPTSGRAETQY
TRBJ2-1 | TRBV28 | AAVGVSSYNEQF
TRBJ1-1 | TRBV6-6 | ASRRGQGNEAF
TRBJ1-5 | TRBV24-1 | ATSEPGLQPQH
TRBJ2-3 | TRBV29-1 | SVEEELAGVPGDTQY
TRBJ2-3 | TRBV7-8 | ASSSLTSVWTDTQY
TRBJ2-3 | TRBV7-2 | ASSLRLYWTGEATDTQY
TRBJ2-1 | TRBV24-1 | ATRGTGGTVNEQF
TRBJ1-6 | TRBV25-1 | ASSEGSPLH
TRBJ1-5 | TRBV5-4 | ASSLQGMDQPQH
TRBJ1-2 | TRBV7-2 | ASSLGGTGQLIYGYT
TRBJ2-4 | TRBV9 | ASSVDEGRAKNIQY
TRBJ2-1 | TRBV25-1 | ASSDRGLAGPFGEQF
TRBJ1-2 | TRBV4-1 | ASSQDLFPTVRLFGYT
TRBJ2-1 | TRBV7-8 | ASGGQGISTTYNEQF
TRBJ2-7 | TRBV28 | ASNSPASGSSYEQY
TRBJ1-5 | TRBV7-8 | ASSLSRGANQPQH
TRBJ2-7 | TRBV27 | ASTRPRLGAYEQY
TRBJ2-2 | TRBV6-6 | ANSPRTFSTGELF
TRBJ2-7 | TRBV7-8 | ASSLTSTSGGRAYEQY
TRBJ2-1 | TRBV12-3/TRBV12-4 | ASSFWLAGGHSYNEQF
TRBJ2-1 | TRBV11-2 | ASSLRDRGNNEQF
TRBJ1-6 | TRBV30 | AWSVISGNGSPLH
TRBJ2-3 | TRBV20-1 | SAQPGLASDTQY
TRBJ2-3 | TRBV4-1 | ASSQERGYTDTQY
TRBJ2-3 | TRBV27 | ASSRYRTDTPY
TRBJ2-7 | TRBV12-3/TRBV12-4 | ASSGTSGGEQY
TRBJ1-2 | TRBV7-8 | ASSYGVDYGYT
TRBJ2-1 | TRBV19 | ATKLQGRSYNEQF
TRBJ1-1 | TRBV28 | ASRAGQDHTEAF
TRBJ2-3 | TRBV7-9 | ASSFGRGRTEIYTQY
TRBJ1-3 | TRBV2 | ASVRTSGNTIY
TRBJ2-1 | TRBV27 | ASSQLTGAYNEQF
TRBJ2-1 | TRBV28 | ASSVSTSSSYNEQF
TRBJ2-3 | TRBV30 | AWSVQGRYTQY
TRBJ2-7 | TRBV6-6 | ATLSRAGGEQY
TRBJ2-2 | TRBV7-2 | ASSSWTSATGELF
TRBJ2-2 | TRBV6-6 | ASKGDSGNTGELF
TRBJ2-6 | TRBV7-2 | ASSLVGGGSGANVLT
TRBJ2-2 | TRBV7-2 | ASSSSRQRNTGELF
TRBJ2-1 | TRBV11-2 | ASSLATSGGNNEQF
TRBJ1-5 | TRBV4-1 | ASSHMGQGPNQPQH